The source of this T cell receptor (beta chain) is a study of neoadjuvant anti-PD-1 for oral cavity cancer (TCRdb year 2021). Turning to the overall study: Three to four biweekly doses of nivolumab at 3 mg/kg were mostly administered to patients before curative-intent surgical resection. The parent correlative cohort included about a dozen patients, with an approximately 30% response rate. Patients with complete response, partial response or stable disease by RECIST 1.1 were defined as responders, whereas patients with progression were defined as non-responders. Patients without progression received a fourth nivolumab dose around day 43 and underwent definitive surgical resection on days 50-56.

For deep sequencing, PBMC libraries mostly used approximately 500 ng of input genomic DNA, with six replicates for each sample. Following the manufacturer's instructions, the team built TCRbeta libraries using the immunoSEQ hsTCRbeta kit. Sequencing of the completed libraries took place using an Illumina NovaSeq 6000 S4 flow cell after they had been pooled to around 2.7 nM. Turning to the authors' computational methods: The immunoSEQ Analyzer was used for raw data preprocessing and quality control. The analysis was restricted to productive rearrangements, with each unique CDR3 amino acid sequence defining a clonotype. Using the R package tcR, the researchers computed the Gini-Simpson index as their estimate of repertoire clonality. Student's t test was used to compare Gini indices, while Pearson correlation assessed associations with tumor size change. The table comes from immuneACCESS by way of TCRdb, which keeps in-frame sequences with V and J called. Part of the clones is missing from these tables; in studies checked, under half for an unresolved V gene and the rest for unknown reasons. Clone size and V and J calls were adopted from that table, with D and trimming inferred from the DNA. The sample data list more than 15,000 clones, and about two thirds of these were observed just once. In total, the top ten clones hold more than 2.5% of the sample.

The sample's time point, from its label and the paper: before neoadjuvant nivolumab. Patients had been newly diagnosed with stage II-IVA oral cavity squamous cell carcinoma, and no prior systemic or radiation treatment had been given to the patients. Everyone in the cohort had locally advanced, HPV-negative oral cavity squamous cell carcinoma. Peripheral blood mononuclear cells were analyzed directly, without maintenance or expansion in culture. Samples came from a longitudinal correlative study of a single-arm phase II trial of neoadjuvant nivolumab in oral cavity squamous cell carcinoma. Genomic DNA-based TCRbeta sequencing was performed on subject-matched pre- and post-treatment PBMCs and tumors from three responders and three non-responders. Peripheral blood mononuclear cells were collected before nivolumab treatment and again after treatment, at the time of surgery. The Maxwell RSC DNA from Cells kit was used to isolate genomic DNA from PBMCs.

Points the paper makes about the study in general: Only a few patients per response group were included in the TCR analyses, and the authors called for validation in larger cohorts. After neoadjuvant nivolumab, non-responders showed significantly higher T cell clonality (Gini index) in PBMCs than responders did. A higher pretreatment blood Treg/Th17 ratio correlated with both higher pretreatment blood TCRbeta clonality and lower post-treatment tumor TCRbeta clonality.

V is pared back by 5 bases and J by 5 bases, with 6 bases lying between the germline termini. Taken from the germline V gene (reference sequence), the CDR1 and CDR2 loops are DFQATT and SNEGSKA. Inclusive of the bounding cysteine and phenylalanine, the CDR3 is 10 residues long. Kept here is only the CDR3 DNA, which spans 30 bases and is read in frame from base 1. Turning to this clone: Its antigen remains unidentified. Nothing much larger sits one base from this clone, and base qualities are not available.

The chain is encoded by TRBV20-1 joined to TRBJ1-1; the D gene cannot be named for sure. This receptor was identified in a person between 40 and 79 years old with oral cavity squamous cell carcinoma. Source: PBMCs, taken before nivolumab (anti-PD-1) treatment. The CDR3 sequence is CSAWWTEAFF. The nucleotide sequence is TGCAGTGCTTGGTGGACTGAAGCTTTCTTT.